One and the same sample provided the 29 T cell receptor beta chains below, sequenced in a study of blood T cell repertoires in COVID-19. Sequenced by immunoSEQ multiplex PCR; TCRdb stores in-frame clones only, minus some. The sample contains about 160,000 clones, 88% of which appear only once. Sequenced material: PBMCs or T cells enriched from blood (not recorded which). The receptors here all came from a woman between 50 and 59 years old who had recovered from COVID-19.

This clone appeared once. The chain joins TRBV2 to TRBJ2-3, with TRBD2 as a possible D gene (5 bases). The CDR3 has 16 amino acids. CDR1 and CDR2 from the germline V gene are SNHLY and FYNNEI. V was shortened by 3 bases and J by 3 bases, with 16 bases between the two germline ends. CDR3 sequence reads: CASSDVGVSETDTQYF. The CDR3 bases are TGTGCCAGCAGTGATGTGGGAGTGAGTGAGACAGATACGCAGTATTTT.

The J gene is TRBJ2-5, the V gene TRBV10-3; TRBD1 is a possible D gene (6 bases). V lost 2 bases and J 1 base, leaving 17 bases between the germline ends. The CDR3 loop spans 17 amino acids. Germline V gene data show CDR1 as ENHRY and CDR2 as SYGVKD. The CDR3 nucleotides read TGTGCCATCAGTGAGGAGACAGGAGCCAAAATCCAAGAGACCCAGTACTTC. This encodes CAISEETGAKIQETQYF.

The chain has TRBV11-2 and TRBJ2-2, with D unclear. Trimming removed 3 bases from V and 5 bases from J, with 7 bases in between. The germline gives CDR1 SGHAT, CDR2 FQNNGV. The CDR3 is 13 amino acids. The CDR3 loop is CASSFLYTGELFF. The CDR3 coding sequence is TGTGCCAGCAGCTTCCTTTATACCGGGGAGCTGTTTTTT.

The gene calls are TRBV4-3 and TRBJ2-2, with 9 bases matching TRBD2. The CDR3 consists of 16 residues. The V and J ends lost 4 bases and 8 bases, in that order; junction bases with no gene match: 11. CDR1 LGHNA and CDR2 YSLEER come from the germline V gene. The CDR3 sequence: CASSLSGGWEYGELFF. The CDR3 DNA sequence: TGCGCCAGCAGCCTTAGCGGGGGCTGGGAATATGGGGAGCTGTTTTTT.

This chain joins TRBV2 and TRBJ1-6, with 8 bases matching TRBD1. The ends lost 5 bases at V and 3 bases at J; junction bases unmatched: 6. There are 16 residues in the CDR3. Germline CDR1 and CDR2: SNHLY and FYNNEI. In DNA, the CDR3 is TGTGCCAGCAGTCCCGGACAGGGAAACTATAATTCACCCCTCCACTTT. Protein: CASSPGQGNYNSPLHF.

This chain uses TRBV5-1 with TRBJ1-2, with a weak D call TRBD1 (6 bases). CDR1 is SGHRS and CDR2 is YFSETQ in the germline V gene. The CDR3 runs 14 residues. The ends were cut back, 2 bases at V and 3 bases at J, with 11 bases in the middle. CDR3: CASSLTGIDYGYTF. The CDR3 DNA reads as TGCGCCAGCAGCTTAACAGGGATAGACTATGGCTACACCTTC.

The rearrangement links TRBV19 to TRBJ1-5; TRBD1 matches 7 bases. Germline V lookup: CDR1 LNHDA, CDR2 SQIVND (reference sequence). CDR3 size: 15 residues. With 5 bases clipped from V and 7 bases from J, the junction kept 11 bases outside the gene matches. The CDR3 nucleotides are TGTGCCAGTAGTCCCCATGACAGGGCGGAACAGCCCCAGCATTTT. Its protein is CASSPHDRAEQPQHF.

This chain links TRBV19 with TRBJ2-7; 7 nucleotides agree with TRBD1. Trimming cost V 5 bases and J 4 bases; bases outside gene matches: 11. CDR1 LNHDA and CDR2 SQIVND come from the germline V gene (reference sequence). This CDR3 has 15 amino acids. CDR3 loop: CASSLHGQVRYEQYF. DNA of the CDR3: TGTGCCAGTAGTCTCCATGGACAGGTCCGGTACGAGCAGTACTTC.

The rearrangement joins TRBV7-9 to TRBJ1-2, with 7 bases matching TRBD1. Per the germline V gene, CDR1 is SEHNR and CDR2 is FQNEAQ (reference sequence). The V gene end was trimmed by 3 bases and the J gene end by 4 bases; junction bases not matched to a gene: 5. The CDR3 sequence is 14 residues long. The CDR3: CASSFVGQAYGYTF. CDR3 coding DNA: TGTGCCAGCAGCTTTGTAGGACAGGCCTATGGCTACACCTTC.

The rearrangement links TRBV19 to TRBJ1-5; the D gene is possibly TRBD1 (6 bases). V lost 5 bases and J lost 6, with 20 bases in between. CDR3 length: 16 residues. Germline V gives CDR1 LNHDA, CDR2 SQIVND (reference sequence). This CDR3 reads CASSPRGGGEGQPQHF. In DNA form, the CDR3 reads TGTGCCAGTAGTCCTCGGGGAGGGGGAGAGGGTCAGCCCCAGCATTTT.

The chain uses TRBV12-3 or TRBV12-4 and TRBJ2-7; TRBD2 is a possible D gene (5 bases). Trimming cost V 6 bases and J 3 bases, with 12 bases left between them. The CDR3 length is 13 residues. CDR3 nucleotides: TGTGCCAGCAGCCTACGGGGTCGCTACGAGCAGTACTTC. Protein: CASSLRGRYEQYF.

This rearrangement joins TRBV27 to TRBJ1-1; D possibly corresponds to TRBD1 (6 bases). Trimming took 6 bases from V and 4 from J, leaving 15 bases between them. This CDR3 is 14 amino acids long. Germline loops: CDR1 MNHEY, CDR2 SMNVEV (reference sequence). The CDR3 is CASRENRVGTEAFF. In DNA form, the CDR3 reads TGTGCCAGCAGAGAAAACAGGGTAGGCACTGAAGCTTTCTTT.

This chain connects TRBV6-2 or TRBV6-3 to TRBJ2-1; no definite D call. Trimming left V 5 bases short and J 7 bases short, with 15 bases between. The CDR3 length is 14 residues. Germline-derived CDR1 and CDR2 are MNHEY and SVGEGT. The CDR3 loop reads CASSKALGWNEQFF. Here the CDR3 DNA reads TGTGCCAGCAGTAAAGCTCTAGGTTGGAATGAGCAGTTCTTC.

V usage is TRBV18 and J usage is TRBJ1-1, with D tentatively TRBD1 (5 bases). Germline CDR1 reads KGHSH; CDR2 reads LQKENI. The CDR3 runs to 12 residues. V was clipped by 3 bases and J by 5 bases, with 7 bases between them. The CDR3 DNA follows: TGTGCCAGCTCACCCCAGGGAACTGAAGCTTTCTTT. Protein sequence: CASSPQGTEAFF.

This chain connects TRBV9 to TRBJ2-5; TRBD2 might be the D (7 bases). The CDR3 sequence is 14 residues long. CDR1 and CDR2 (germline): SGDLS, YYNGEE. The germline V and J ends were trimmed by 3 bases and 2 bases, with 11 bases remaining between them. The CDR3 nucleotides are TGTGCCAGCAGCGGGGGGGGCCCGCAAGAGACCCAGTACTTC. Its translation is CASSGGGPQETQYF.

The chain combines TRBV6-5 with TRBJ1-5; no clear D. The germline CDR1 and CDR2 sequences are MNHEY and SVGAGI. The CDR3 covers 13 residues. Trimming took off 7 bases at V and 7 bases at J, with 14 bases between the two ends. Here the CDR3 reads CASTTGREQPQHF. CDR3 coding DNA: TGTGCCAGCACTACGGGGAGGGAACAGCCCCAGCATTTT.

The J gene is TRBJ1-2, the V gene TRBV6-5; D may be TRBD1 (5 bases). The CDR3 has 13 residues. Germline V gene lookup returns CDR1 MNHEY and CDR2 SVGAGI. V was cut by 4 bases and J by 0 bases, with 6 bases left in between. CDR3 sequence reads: CASSWTPNYGYTF. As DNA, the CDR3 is TGTGCCAGCAGTTGGACACCTAACTATGGCTACACCTTC.

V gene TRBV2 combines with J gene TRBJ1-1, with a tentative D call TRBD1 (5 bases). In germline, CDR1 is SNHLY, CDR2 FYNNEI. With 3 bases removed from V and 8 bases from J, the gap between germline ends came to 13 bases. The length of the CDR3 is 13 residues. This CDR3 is CASSEGRVEEAFF. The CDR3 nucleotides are TGTGCCAGCAGTGAGGGCAGGGTGGAAGAAGCTTTCTTT.

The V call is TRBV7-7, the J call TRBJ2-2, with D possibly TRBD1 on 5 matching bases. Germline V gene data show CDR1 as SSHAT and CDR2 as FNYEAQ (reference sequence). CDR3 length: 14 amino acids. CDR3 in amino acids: CASSGNQNTGELFF. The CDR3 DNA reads TGTGCTAGCTCAGGGAACCAAAACACCGGGGAGCTGTTTTTT. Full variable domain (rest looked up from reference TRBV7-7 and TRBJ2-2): GAGVSQSPRYKVTKRGQDVTLRCDPISSHATLYWYQQALGQGPEFLTYFNYEAQPDKSGLPSDRFSAERPEGSISTLTIQRTEQRDSAMYRCASSGNQNTGELFFGEGSRLTVL.

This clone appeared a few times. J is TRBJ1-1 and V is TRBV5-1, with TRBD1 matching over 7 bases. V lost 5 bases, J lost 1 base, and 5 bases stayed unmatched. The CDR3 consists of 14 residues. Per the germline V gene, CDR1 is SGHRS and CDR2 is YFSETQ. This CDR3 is CASRVGTANTEAFF. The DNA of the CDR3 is TGCGCCAGCAGAGTTGGGACAGCGAACACTGAAGCTTTCTTT.

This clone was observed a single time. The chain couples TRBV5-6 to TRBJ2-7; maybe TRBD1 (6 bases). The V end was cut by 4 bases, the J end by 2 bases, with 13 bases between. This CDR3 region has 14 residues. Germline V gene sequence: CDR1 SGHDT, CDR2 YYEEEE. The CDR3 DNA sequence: TGTGCCAGCAGCCCAGGGGACGTTACCTACGAGCAGTACTTC. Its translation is CASSPGDVTYEQYF.

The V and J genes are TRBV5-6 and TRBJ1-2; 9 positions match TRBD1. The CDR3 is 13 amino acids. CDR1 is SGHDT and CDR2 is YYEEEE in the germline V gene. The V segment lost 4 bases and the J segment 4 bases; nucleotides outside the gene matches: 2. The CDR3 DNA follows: TGTGCCAGCAGCCGGGACAGGGTCTATGGCTACACCTTC. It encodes CASSRDRVYGYTF. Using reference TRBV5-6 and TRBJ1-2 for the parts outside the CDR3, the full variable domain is DAGVTQSPTHLIKTRGQQVTLRCSPKSGHDTVSWYQQALGQGPQFIFQYYEEEERQRGNFPDRFSGHQFPNYSSELNVNALLLGDSALYLCASSRDRVYGYTFGSGTRLTVV.

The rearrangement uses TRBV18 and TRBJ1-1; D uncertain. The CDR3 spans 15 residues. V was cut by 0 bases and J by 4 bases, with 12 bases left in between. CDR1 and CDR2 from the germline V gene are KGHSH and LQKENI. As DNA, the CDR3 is TGTGCCAGCTCACCACCGGCGGGAGGAGGCACTGAAGCTTTCTTT. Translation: CASSPPAGGGTEAFF.

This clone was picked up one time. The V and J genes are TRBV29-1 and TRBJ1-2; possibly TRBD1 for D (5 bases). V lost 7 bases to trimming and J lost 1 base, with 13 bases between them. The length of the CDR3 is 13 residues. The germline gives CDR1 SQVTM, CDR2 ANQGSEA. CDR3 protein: CSATGWGNYGYTF. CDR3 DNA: TGCAGCGCTACAGGTTGGGGTAACTATGGCTACACCTTC. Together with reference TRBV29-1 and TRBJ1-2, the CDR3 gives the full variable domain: SAVISQKPSRDICQRGTSLTIQCQVDSQVTMMFWYRQQPGQSLTLIATANQGSEATYESGFVIDKFPISRPNLTFSTLTVSNMSPEDSSIYLCSATGWGNYGYTFGSGTRLTVV.

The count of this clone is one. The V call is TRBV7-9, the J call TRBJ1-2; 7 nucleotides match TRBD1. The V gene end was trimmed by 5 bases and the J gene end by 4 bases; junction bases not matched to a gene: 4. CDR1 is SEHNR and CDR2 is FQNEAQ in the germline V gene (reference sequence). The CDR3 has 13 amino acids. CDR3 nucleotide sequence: TGTGCCAGCAGCATGGGACAGTTCTATGGCTACACCTTC. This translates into CASSMGQFYGYTF.

The CDR3 DNA follows: TGCGCCAGCAGCCCTAACAGGGGGCAAGAGACCCAGTACTTC. This encodes CASSPNRGQETQYF. This chain links TRBV5-1 with TRBJ2-5, with TRBD1 identical over 8 bases. After removal of 4 bases from V and 2 bases from J, the junction contained 4 bases not matched to a gene. Per the germline V gene, CDR1 is SGHRS and CDR2 is YFSETQ. CDR3 length: 14 amino acids.

CDR3 amino acids: CASSLTPGSNTGELFF. The CDR3 coding sequence is TGTGCCAGCAGCTTAACCCCAGGTTCGAACACCGGGGAGCTGTTTTTT. The rearrangement uses TRBV7-3 and TRBJ2-2; no clear D gene. The CDR3 is 16 amino acids. Germline V gene sequence: CDR1 SGHTA, CDR2 FQGTGA. V lost 0 bases and J 0 bases, leaving 8 bases between the germline ends.

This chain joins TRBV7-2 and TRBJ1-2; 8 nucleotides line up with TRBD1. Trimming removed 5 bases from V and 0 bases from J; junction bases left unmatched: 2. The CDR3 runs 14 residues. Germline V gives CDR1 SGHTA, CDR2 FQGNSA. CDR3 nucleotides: TGTGCCAGCAGCCCGGACAGGGCTAACTATGGCTACACCTTC. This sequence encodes CASSPDRANYGYTF. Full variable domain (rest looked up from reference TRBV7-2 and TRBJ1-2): GAGVSQSPSNKVTEKGKDVELRCDPISGHTALYWYRQSLGQGLEFLIYFQGNSAPDKSGLPSDRFSAERTGGSVSTLTIQRTQQEDSAVYLCASSPDRANYGYTFGSGTRLTVV.

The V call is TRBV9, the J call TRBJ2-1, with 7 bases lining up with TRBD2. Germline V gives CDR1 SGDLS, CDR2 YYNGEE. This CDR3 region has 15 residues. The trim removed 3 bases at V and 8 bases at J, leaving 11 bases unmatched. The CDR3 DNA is TGTGCCAGCAGCGAAAGGGGACTATCAATATATGAGCAGTTCTTC. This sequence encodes CASSERGLSIYEQFF.